The clone carrying this T cell receptor beta chain is labeled as large. The data derive from a study of T cells in localized non-small cell lung cancer. V was trimmed by 4 bases and J by 1 base, leaving 10 bases between them. Germline V lookup: CDR1 MNHGY, CDR2 SAAAGT. The CDR3 sequence is 15 residues long. Profiling relied on immunoSEQ multiplex PCR, and the TCRdb table lists in-frame clones only, not all of them. The data show 2,600 or so clones, approximately 31% seen once. The source is a female donor at least 60 years old with stage II lung adenocarcinoma. The input for sequencing was lung tumor tissue, taken before any cancer treatment. The gene calls are TRBV6-8 and TRBJ2-2; D is ambiguous. The CDR3: CASSSLYGNTGELFF. The CDR3 region has the DNA TGTGCCAGCAGTTCCTTATATGGGAACACCGGGGAGCTGTTTTTT.